This T cell receptor (beta chain) was recorded in a study of cytomegalovirus exposure and HLA in healthy donors. Germline lookup yields CDR1 SEHNR and CDR2 FQNEAQ (reference sequence). Losses at the gene ends were 5 bases for V and 9 bases for J; bases not matched to a gene: 10. CDR3 size: 15 residues. Study outcomes and limitations: An analysis done earlier found most TCR beta V segments productive about 87% or about 30% of the time. Apart from CMV serostatus, no immune exposure information was available.

To note about this clone: The antigen remains unidentified.

The PCR was carried out with 60 Vbeta primers and 13 Jbeta primers. Data came from immunoSEQ multiplex PCR; TCRdb stores just in-frame clones and leaves some out. The sample carries some 41,000 clones, roughly 51% recorded once. Sequenced input: PBMCs. This receptor was obtained from a man between 60 and 70 years old in good health and CMV-seronegative. V usage is TRBV7-9 and J usage is TRBJ2-1, with 10 bases lining up with TRBD1. The DNA of the CDR3 is TGTGCCAGCAGCCTCCGGGACAGGGGAGAAGGTGAGCAGTTCTTC. Translation: CASSLRDRGEGEQFF.